Listed below are T cell receptor beta chains from one sample, sequenced in a study of T cell responses to AZD1222 COVID-19 vaccine. TCRdb keeps only in-frame clones here, not all; method: immunoSEQ multiplex PCR. In the table there are roughly 200,000 clones, approximately 95% of which are singletons. Sequencing used peripheral blood, obtained 28 days after the second dose of the MenACWY control vaccine. These receptors all stem from an adult who received the MenACWY meningococcal vaccine as a control. Each CDR3 is given with its conserved first and last residue. A D gene is named only where the DNA matches it firmly. Clone size is not always given. Where it is, it says once, few, many or a class for expanded clones.

CDR3aa | CDR3nt | d_gene | v_gene | abundance | j_gene
CASSLYLAGQETQYF | TGTGCCAGCAGCTTATACTTGGCAGGGCAAGAGACCCAGTACTTC | NA | TRBV5-4 | NA | TRBJ2-5
CASSTGQGSLALHF | TGTGCCAGCAGTACTGGACAGGGCTCCTTAGCCCTCCACTTT | TRBD1 | TRBV2 | NA | TRBJ1-6
CASSTGTGTTTDTQYF | TGTGCCAGCAGCACCGGGACAGGTACAACCACAGATACGCAGTATTTT | TRBD1 | TRBV5-4 | NA | TRBJ2-3
CASGNLGAVQTNYGYTF | TGTGCCAGCGGAAACCTCGGGGCGGTGCAGACCAACTATGGCTACACCTTC | NA | TRBV16 | few | TRBJ1-2
CASSLRGTANEKLFF | TGTGCCAGCAGCCTCCGGGGTACAGCTAATGAAAAACTGTTTTTT | NA | TRBV3-1/TRBV3-2 | NA | TRBJ1-4
CASSQDPQGGETQYF | TGCGCCAGCAGCCAAGATCCCCAGGGAGGAGAGACCCAGTACTTC | NA | TRBV4-1 | NA | TRBJ2-5
CASSRDRRSSYNEQFF | TGCGCCAGCAGCCGGGACAGGAGAAGCTCCTACAATGAGCAGTTCTTC | TRBD1 | TRBV4-1 | NA | TRBJ2-1
CASRGDRGALEAFF | TGTGCCAGCAGGGGGGACAGGGGAGCCTTGGAAGCTTTCTTT | TRBD1 | TRBV2 | NA | TRBJ1-1
CASSPRPGGSNQPQHF | TGTGCCAGCTCACCCCGCCCCGGGGGAAGCAATCAGCCCCAGCATTTT | NA | TRBV18 | NA | TRBJ1-5
CSAGQGFEQYF | TGCAGTGCTGGACAGGGATTCGAGCAGTACTTC | TRBD1 | TRBV20-1 | NA | TRBJ2-7
CASSLVTSAKGTEAFF | TGTGCCAGCAGCTTAGTGACATCAGCGAAGGGCACTGAAGCTTTCTTT | NA | TRBV13 | NA | TRBJ1-1
CASSDKGTGDTEAFF | TGTGCCAGTAGTGATAAGGGGACAGGGGACACTGAAGCTTTCTTT | TRBD1 | TRBV19 | NA | TRBJ1-1
CASSLGASGGADTQYF | TGTGCCAGCAGCTTAGGGGCGAGCGGGGGCGCAGATACGCAGTATTTT | TRBD2 | TRBV7-9 | NA | TRBJ2-3
CASSMRTSGGDYEQYF | TGTGCCAGTAGTATGCGGACTAGCGGGGGCGACTACGAGCAGTACTTC | TRBD2 | TRBV19 | NA | TRBJ2-7
CASRSSRVGNQPQHF | TGCGCCAGCAGAAGTAGCAGGGTCGGCAATCAGCCCCAGCATTTT | NA | TRBV10-2 | NA | TRBJ1-5
CASSLGQMRGYGYTF | TGTGCCAGCAGCTTGGGGCAGATGAGGGGTTATGGCTACACCTTC | NA | TRBV5-5 | NA | TRBJ1-2
CASSGQGNNSPLHF | TGTGCCAGCAGCGGACAGGGTAATAATTCACCCCTCCACTTT | TRBD1 | TRBV2 | NA | TRBJ1-6
CASSPWGATTEAFF | TGTGCCAGCTCACCATGGGGGGCGACCACTGAAGCTTTCTTT | NA | TRBV18 | NA | TRBJ1-1
CASSVRGGENEKLFF | TGTGCCAGCAGCGTGAGGGGCGGAGAGAATGAAAAACTGTTTTTT | NA | TRBV9 | once | TRBJ1-4
CASSIDRLGTDTQYF | TGTGCCAGCAGCATCGACAGGCTGGGCACAGATACGCAGTATTTT | NA | TRBV6-5 | NA | TRBJ2-3
CASSYFSGNRYGYTF | TGTGCCAGCAGTTACTTCTCGGGAAATCGGTATGGCTACACCTTC | NA | TRBV6-2/TRBV6-3 | NA | TRBJ1-2
CASSQIPGQHSYEQYF | TGCGCCAGCAGCCAAATACCCGGACAGCACTCCTACGAGCAGTACTTC | NA | TRBV4-1 | NA | TRBJ2-7
CASSVTGDNQPQHF | TGTGCCAGCAGCGTAACAGGGGACAATCAGCCCCAGCATTTT | TRBD1 | TRBV9 | NA | TRBJ1-5
CASSQGRSTDTQYF | TGTGCCAGCAGCCAGGGACGCAGCACAGATACGCAGTATTTT | NA | TRBV4-2 | NA | TRBJ2-3
CASSASGNEQFF | TGTGCCAGCAGCGCCTCCGGTAATGAGCAGTTCTTC | NA | TRBV7-2 | once | TRBJ2-1
CASSHGTGGNQPQHF | TGCGCCAGCAGTCATGGAACAGGGGGCAATCAGCCCCAGCATTTT | TRBD1 | TRBV23-1 | NA | TRBJ1-5
CASSRSGPLNTEAFF | TGTGCCAGCAGCCGGTCCGGGCCCCTGAACACTGAAGCTTTCTTT | NA | TRBV13 | NA | TRBJ1-1
CASSETAHYGYTF | TGCGCCAGCAGCGAGACAGCTCACTATGGCTACACCTTC | NA | TRBV5-1 | once | TRBJ1-2
CASSQDQGSNEKLFF | TGTGCCAGCAGCCAAGATCAGGGTTCTAATGAAAAACTGTTTTTT | NA | TRBV4-2 | once | TRBJ1-4
CASSLDAGGYNSPLHF | TGTGCCAGCAGCTTAGATGCAGGGGGTTATAATTCACCCCTCCACTTT | TRBD1 | TRBV11-2 | NA | TRBJ1-6
CASNSQINNSPLHF | TGTGCCAGCAACTCCCAGATTAATAATTCACCCCTCCACTTT | NA | TRBV7-2 | NA | TRBJ1-6
CASSPTQAGANVLTF | TGTGCCAGCTCACCTACTCAGGCAGGGGCCAACGTCCTGACTTTC | NA | TRBV18 | NA | TRBJ2-6
CASSQGLATYNEQFF | TGTGCCAGCAGCCAGGGACTAGCGACCTACAATGAGCAGTTCTTC | TRBD2 | TRBV4-2 | few | TRBJ2-1
CAWSRGNYGYTF | TGTGCCTGGAGCAGGGGAAACTATGGCTACACCTTC | NA | TRBV30 | NA | TRBJ1-2
CASRGQVSYNEQFF | TGTGCCAGCAGAGGACAGGTCTCCTACAATGAGCAGTTCTTC | TRBD1 | TRBV6-5 | NA | TRBJ2-1
CASSLGGLAGGRETQYF | TGTGCCAGCAGCTTGGGTGGACTAGCGGGGGGCAGGGAGACCCAGTACTTC | TRBD2 | TRBV7-2 | NA | TRBJ2-5
CASSQGPSTEAFF | TGTGCCAGCAGCCAAGGACCGAGCACTGAAGCTTTCTTT | NA | TRBV7-8 | NA | TRBJ1-1
CASRDRGTGELFF | TGTGCCAGCAGGGACAGGGGCACCGGGGAGCTGTTTTTT | TRBD1 | TRBV6-5 | NA | TRBJ2-2
CAWGGQLNTEAFF | TGTGCCTGGGGGGGACAGTTGAACACTGAAGCTTTCTTT | TRBD1 | TRBV30 | NA | TRBJ1-1